This TCR beta chain was sequenced during a study of regulatory T cells in long-lasting Graves disease. Investigators prepared the TCR beta libraries by applying iRepertoire HTBI primers and Arm-PCR of CDR3 regions. One entry per CDR3 protein results from TCRdb running MiXCR on the multiplex PCR reads. The sample gives 530,000 or so distinct CDR3 sequences, 16% of which show up once; around 11% is in the top ten. Time point defined: newly diagnosed GD, antithyroid drugs for less than 3 months. There was RNA extracted from PBMCs, and the TCR library was made from it. The peripheral blood volume drawn was approximately 9.5 milliliters, and it was collected into EDTA tubes. This CDR3 is built from 19 residues. Germline V gives CDR1 KGHDR, CDR2 SFDVKD. With 6 bases clipped from V and 3 bases from J, the junction kept 17 bases outside the gene matches. This same sample was also part of a study on T cells in Graves' hyperthyroidism and ophthalmopathy.

The source material was peripheral blood mononuclear cells (PBMCs), sampled at new diagnosis, from a patient treated with antithyroid drugs. The chain links TRBV24-1 to TRBJ2-3, with 10 bases identical to TRBD1. This TCR came from a man aged 18 to 29 with Graves disease. As DNA, the CDR3 is TGTGCCACCAGTCGAACCCGTCAAATTGACAGGGGGCATACAGATACGCAGTATTTT. It encodes CATSRTRQIDRGHTDTQYF.